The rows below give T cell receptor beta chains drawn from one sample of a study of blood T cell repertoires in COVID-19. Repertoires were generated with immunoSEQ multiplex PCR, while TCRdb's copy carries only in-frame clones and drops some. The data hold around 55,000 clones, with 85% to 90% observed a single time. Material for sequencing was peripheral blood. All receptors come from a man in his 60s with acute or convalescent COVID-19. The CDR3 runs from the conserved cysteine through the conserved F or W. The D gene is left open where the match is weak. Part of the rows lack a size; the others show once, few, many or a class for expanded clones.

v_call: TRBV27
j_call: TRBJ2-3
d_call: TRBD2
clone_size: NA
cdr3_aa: CASTRTGTSGSLVGDTQYF
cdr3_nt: TGTGCCAGCACCAGAACCGGGACTAGCGGGAGCCTAGTGGGAGATACGCAGTATTTT

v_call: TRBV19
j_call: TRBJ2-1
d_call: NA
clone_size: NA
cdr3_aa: CASSPGGNEQFF
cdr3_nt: TGTGCCAGTAGCCCCGGGGGCAATGAGCAGTTCTTC

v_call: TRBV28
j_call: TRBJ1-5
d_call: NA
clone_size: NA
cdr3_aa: CASGPGGNSNQPQHF
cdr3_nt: TGTGCCAGCGGCCCCGGGGGGAATAGCAATCAGCCCCAGCATTTT

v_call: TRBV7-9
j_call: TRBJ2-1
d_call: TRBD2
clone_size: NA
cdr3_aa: CASSSGLAGMNEQFF
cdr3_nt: TGTGCCAGCAGCTCGGGACTAGCGGGAATGAATGAGCAGTTCTTC

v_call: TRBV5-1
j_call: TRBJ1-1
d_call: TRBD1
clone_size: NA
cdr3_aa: CASSLGQQAFF
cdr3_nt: TGCGCCAGCAGCCTGGGACAGCAAGCTTTCTTT

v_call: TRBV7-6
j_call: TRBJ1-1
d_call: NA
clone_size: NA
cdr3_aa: CASSLSGGDTEAFF
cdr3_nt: TGTGCCAGCAGCTTATCGGGGGGAGACACTGAAGCTTTCTTT

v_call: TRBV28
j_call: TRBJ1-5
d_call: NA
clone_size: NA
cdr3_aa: CASSGSPVYSNQPQHF
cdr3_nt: TGTGCCAGCAGCGGGTCTCCAGTTTATAGCAATCAGCCCCAGCATTTT

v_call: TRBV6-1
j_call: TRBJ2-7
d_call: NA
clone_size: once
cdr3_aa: CASSSPAGALYEQYF
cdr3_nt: TGTGCCAGCAGTTCCCCTGCAGGGGCTCTCTACGAGCAGTACTTC

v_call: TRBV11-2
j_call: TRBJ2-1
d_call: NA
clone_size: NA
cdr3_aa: CASSSQNGANNEQFF
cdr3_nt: TGTGCCAGCAGCTCCCAAAATGGGGCCAACAATGAGCAGTTCTTC

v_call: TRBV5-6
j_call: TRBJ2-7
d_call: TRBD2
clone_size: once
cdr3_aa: CASIRLAGVAYEQYF
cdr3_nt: TGTGCCAGCATCAGACTAGCGGGAGTCGCCTACGAGCAGTACTTC

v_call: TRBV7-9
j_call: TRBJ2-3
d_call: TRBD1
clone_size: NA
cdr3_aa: CASSIDRGLTDTQYF
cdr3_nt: TGTGCCAGCAGTATCGACAGGGGGCTCACAGATACGCAGTATTTT

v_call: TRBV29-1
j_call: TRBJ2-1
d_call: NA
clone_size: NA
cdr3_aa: CSGISQGSPYNEQFF
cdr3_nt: TGCAGCGGTATTTCACAGGGATCTCCCTACAATGAGCAGTTCTTC

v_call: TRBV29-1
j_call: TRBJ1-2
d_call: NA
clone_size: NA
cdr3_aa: CSVASGLGAGYTF
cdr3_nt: TGCAGCGTTGCCTCGGGTCTGGGGGCTGGCTACACCTTC

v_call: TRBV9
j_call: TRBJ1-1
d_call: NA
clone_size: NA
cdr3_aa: CASSVLEGRMNTEAFF
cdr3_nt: TGTGCCAGCAGCGTACTTGAGGGCAGAATGAACACTGAAGCTTTCTTT

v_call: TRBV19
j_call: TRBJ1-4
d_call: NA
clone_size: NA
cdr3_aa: CASRDNTNEKLFF
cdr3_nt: TGTGCCAGTAGGGACAATACTAATGAAAAACTGTTTTTT

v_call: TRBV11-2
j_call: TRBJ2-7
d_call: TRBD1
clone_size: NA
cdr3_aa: CASSSSADRGLYEQYF
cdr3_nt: TGTGCCAGCAGCTCCTCCGCGGACAGGGGGCTCTACGAGCAGTACTTC

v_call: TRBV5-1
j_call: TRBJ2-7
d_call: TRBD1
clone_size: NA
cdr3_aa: CASSLGPGQEVYEQYF
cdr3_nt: TGCGCCAGCAGCTTGGGCCCGGGACAGGAGGTATACGAGCAGTACTTC

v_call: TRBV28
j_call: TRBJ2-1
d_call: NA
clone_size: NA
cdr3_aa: CASIELGAGNNEQFF
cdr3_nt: TGTGCCAGCATCGAGTTAGGTGCGGGAAACAATGAGCAGTTCTTC

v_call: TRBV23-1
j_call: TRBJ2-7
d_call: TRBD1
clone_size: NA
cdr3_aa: CASSNWPCRGKTYEQYF
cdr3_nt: TGCGCCAGCTCCAATTGGCCCTGCAGGGGGAAAACCTACGAGCAGTACTTC

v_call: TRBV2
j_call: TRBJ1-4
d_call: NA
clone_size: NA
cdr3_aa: CASSEGGLPNEKLFF
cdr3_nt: TGTGCCAGCAGTGAGGGAGGGCTTCCAAATGAAAAACTGTTTTTT

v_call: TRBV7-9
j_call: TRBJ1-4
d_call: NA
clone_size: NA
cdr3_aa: CASSSTTRGGEKLFF
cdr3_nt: TGTGCCAGCAGCTCAACAACCCGGGGGGGTGAAAAACTGTTTTTT

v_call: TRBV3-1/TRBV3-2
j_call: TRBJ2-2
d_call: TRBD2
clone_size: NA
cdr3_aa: CARDPLAGENTGELFF
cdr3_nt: TGTGCCAGAGACCCACTGGCGGGAGAGAACACCGGGGAGCTGTTTTTT

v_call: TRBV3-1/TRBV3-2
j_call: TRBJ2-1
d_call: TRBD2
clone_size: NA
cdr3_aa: CASSREGLAGKEQFF
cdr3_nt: TGTGCCAGCAGCCGGGAGGGCCTAGCGGGAAAGGAGCAGTTCTTC

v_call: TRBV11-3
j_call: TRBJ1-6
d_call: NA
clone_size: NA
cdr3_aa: CASSTTGPSPLHF
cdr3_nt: TGTGCCAGCAGCACCACAGGGCCCTCACCCCTCCACTTT

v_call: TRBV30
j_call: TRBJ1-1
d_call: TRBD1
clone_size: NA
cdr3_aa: CAWRGGRRNTEAFF
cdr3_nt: TGTGCCTGGAGAGGGGGCAGGCGAAACACTGAAGCTTTCTTT

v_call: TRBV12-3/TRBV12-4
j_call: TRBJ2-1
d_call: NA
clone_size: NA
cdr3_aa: CASSFLSEQFF
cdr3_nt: TGTGCCAGCAGTTTTTTGAGTGAGCAGTTCTTC

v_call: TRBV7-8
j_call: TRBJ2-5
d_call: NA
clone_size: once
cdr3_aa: CASSPGETQYF
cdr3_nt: TGTGCCAGCAGCCCGGGGGAGACCCAGTACTTC

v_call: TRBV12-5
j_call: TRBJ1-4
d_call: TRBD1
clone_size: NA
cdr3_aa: CASALPLAGGEKLFF
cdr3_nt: TGTGCTAGTGCACTACCCCTCGCAGGGGGAGAAAAACTGTTTTTT

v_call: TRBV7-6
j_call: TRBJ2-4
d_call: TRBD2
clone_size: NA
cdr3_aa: CASSPGAGGAKNIQYF
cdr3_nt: TGTGCCAGCAGCCCCGGAGCGGGAGGGGCCAAAAACATTCAGTACTTC

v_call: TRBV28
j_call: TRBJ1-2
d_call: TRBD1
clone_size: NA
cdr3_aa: CASSLGTGVGYTF
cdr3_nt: TGTGCCAGCAGTTTGGGGACAGGGGTTGGCTACACCTTC

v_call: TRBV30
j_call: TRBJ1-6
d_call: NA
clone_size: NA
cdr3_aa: CAWSVQAGRSPLHF
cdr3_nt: TGTGCCTGGAGTGTACAGGCCGGTAGATCACCCCTCCACTTT

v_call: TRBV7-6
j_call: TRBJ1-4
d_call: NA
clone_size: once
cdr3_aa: CASSLAGGLEGSLNEKLFF
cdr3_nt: TGTGCCAGCAGCTTAGCCGGGGGGCTGGAGGGATCCCTTAATGAAAAACTGTTTTTT

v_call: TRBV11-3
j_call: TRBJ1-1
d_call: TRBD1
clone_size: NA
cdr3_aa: CASSSGRQGNTEAFF
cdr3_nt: TGTGCCAGCAGCTCGGGTCGACAGGGGAACACTGAAGCTTTCTTT

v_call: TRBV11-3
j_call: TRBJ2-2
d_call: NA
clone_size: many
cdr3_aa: CASSLDAVATGELFF
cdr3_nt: TGTGCCAGCAGCTTAGACGCAGTGGCCACCGGGGAGCTGTTTTTT

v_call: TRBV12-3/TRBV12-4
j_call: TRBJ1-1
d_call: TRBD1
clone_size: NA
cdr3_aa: CASSLTGGKAFF
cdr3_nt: TGTGCCAGCAGTTTGACAGGGGGAAAGGCTTTCTTT

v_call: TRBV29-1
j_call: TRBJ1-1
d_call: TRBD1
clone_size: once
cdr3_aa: CSVDAPGQGRTEAFF
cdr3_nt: TGCAGCGTTGATGCCCCGGGACAGGGGAGGACTGAAGCTTTCTTT

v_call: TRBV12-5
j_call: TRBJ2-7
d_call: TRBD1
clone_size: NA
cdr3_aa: CASGPGTGGRDEQYF
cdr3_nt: TGTGCTAGTGGTCCCGGGACAGGGGGCAGGGACGAGCAGTACTTC

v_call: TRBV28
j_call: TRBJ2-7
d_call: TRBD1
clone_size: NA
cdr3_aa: CASSSPGTEYEQYF
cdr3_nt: TGTGCCAGCAGTTCCCCCGGGACAGAATACGAGCAGTACTTC

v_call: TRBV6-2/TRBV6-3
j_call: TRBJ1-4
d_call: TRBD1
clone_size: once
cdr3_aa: CASSLGQRREKLFF
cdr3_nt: TGTGCCAGCAGCCTGGGACAGCGAAGGGAAAAACTGTTTTTT

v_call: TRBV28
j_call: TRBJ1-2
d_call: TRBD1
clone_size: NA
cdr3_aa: CASTADRLYGYTF
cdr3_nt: TGTGCCAGCACCGCGGACAGGCTCTATGGCTACACCTTC

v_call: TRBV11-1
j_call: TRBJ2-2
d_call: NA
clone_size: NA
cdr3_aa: CANSFDSLNTGELFF
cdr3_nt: TGTGCCAACAGCTTCGACAGCTTGAACACCGGGGAGCTGTTTTTT